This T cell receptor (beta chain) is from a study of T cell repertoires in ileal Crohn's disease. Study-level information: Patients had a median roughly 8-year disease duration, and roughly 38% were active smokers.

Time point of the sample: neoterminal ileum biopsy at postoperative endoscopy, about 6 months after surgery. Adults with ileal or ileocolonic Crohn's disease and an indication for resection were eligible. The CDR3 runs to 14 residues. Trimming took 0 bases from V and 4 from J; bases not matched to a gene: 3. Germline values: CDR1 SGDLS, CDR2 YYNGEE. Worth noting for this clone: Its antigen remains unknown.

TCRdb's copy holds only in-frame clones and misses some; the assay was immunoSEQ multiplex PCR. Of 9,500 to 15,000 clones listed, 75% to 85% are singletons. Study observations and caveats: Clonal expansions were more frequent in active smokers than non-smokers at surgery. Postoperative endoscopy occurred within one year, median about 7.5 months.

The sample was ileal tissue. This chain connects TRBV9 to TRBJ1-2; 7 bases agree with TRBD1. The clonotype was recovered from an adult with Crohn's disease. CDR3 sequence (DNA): TGTGCCAGCAGCGTAGAGACAGGGATCTATGGCTACACCTTC. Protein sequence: CASSVETGIYGYTF.